This entry is about one T cell receptor beta chain. Original data processing: Reference gene primer amplification gave estimated nucleated cell counts. The data were produced by immunoSEQ multiplex PCR, yet TCRdb's version contains in-frame clones alone and is incomplete. For V, J and clone size, that table is used; D and trimming come from the DNA. The profile shows under 150,000 clones, about 86% of them singletons. The ends were cut back, 4 bases at V and 2 bases at J, with 14 bases in the middle. The CDR3 covers 15 residues. The germline V gene has CDR1 SGDLS and CDR2 YYNGEE. These data come from a study of blood T cell repertoires in COVID-19. Across the whole study: Researchers got acute and convalescent COVID-19 samples from the United States, Italy and Spain. PBMCs, B-cell-depleted T cells, or T cells were the source of the cDNA or gDNA that made up the material.

This chain uses TRBV9 with TRBJ2-3; a weak D match, TRBD1 (6 bases). The sample taken for sequencing was peripheral blood. This sequence originates from a man aged 80 or over with active or convalescent COVID-19. CDR3: CASSPRGGNTDTQYF. The CDR3 region has the DNA TGTGCCAGCAGCCCCAGAGGGGGAAACACAGATACGCAGTATTTT.